Each of the 2 T cell receptor beta chains below was sequenced from the same sample in a study of cytomegalovirus exposure and HLA in healthy donors (dated by TCRdb to 2015 to 2018). The protocol used for the library was the immunoSEQ multiplex PCR assay. TCRdb holds this immuneACCESS table with in-frame rearrangements only. Some clones are missing; in checked studies, unresolved V genes explain under half, and the rest has no known cause. The sample data list fewer than 400,000 clones, and 88% of these were observed just once. Approximately 0.9% of the sample rests with the top ten. Sequenced sample: PBMCs. The receptors stem from a man between 25 and 39 years old in good health and CMV-seronegative.

The chain joins TRBV4-2 to TRBJ1-1; the D gene is possibly TRBD1 (6 bases). This CDR3 is built from 13 residues. Germline V CDR1 and CDR2: LGHNA, YNFKEQ. V shed 4 bases and J shed 3 bases, with 9 bases lying between them. Here the CDR3 reads CASSRGPYTEAFF. The CDR3 region has the DNA TGTGCCAGCAGCCGGGGGCCTTACACTGAAGCTTTCTTT.

This clone has a handful of counts. The chain carries TRBV30 and TRBJ2-7, with D maybe TRBD2 (5 bases). In germline, CDR1 is GTSNPN, CDR2 SVGIG (reference sequence). CDR3 length: 12 amino acids. V was clipped by 3 bases and J by 5 bases, with 11 bases between them. In DNA, the CDR3 is TGTGCCTGGAGCCGAGGGATCGACGAGCAGTACTTC. It codes for CAWSRGIDEQYF.